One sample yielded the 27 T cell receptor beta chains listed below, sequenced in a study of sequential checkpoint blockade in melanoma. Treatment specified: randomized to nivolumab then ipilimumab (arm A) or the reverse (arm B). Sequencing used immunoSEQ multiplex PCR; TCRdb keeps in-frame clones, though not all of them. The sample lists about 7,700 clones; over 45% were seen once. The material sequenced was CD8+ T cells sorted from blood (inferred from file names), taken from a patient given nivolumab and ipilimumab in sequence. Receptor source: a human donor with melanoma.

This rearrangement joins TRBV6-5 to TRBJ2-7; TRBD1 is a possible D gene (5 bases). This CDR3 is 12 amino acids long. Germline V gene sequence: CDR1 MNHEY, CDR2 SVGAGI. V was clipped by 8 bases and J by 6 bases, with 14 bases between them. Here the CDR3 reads CASGLPTVEQYF. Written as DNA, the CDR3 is TGTGCCAGCGGTCTCCCGACAGTCGAGCAGTACTTC.

The CDR3 DNA follows: TGCGCCAGCAGCCCTGGAGTCGGACAGTCCTACGAGCAGTACTTC. This sequence encodes CASSPGVGQSYEQYF. V and J are TRBV4-1 and TRBJ2-7; the D gene is possibly TRBD1 (6 bases). Germline-derived CDR1 and CDR2 are MGHRA and YSYEKL. The CDR3 loop spans 15 amino acids. V dropped 4 bases and J dropped 1 base, with 14 bases sitting between them.

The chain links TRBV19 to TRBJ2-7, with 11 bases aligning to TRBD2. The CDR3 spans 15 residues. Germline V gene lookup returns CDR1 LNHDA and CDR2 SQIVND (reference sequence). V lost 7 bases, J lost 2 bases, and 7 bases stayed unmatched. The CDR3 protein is CASTPGTSGAYEQYF. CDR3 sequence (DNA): TGTGCCAGTACCCCCGGGACTAGCGGCGCCTACGAGCAGTACTTC.

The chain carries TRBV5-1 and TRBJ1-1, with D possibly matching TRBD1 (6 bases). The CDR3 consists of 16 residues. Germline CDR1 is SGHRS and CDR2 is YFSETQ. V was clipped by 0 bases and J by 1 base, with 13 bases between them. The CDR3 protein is CASSLVGGIPNTEAFF. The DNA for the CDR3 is TGCGCCAGCAGCTTGGTAGGGGGTATACCGAACACTGAAGCTTTCTTT.

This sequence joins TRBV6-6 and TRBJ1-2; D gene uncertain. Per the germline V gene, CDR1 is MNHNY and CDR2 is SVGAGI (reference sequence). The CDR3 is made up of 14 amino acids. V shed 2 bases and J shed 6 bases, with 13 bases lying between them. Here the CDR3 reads CASSYVQLSDGYTF. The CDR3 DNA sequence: TGTGCCAGCAGTTACGTTCAACTGTCGGATGGCTACACCTTC.

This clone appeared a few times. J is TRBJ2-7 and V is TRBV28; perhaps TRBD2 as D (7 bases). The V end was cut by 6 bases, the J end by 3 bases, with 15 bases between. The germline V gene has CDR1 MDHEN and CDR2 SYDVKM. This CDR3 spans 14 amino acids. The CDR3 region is CASSLGGGLYEQYF. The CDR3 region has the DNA TGTGCCAGCAGCTTAGGGGGGGGCCTCTACGAGCAGTACTTC. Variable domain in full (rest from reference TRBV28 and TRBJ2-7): DVKVTQSSRYLVKRTGEKVFLECVQDMDHENMFWYRQDPGLGLRLIYFSYDVKMKEKGDIPEGYSVSREKKERFSLILESASTNQTSMYLCASSLGGGLYEQYFGPGTRLTVT.

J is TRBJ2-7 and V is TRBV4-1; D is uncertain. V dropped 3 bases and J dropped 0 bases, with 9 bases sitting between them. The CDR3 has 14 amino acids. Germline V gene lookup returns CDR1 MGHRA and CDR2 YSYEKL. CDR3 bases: TGCGCCAGCAGCCACGAGAGGAGCTCCTACGAGCAGTACTTC. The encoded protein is CASSHERSSYEQYF.

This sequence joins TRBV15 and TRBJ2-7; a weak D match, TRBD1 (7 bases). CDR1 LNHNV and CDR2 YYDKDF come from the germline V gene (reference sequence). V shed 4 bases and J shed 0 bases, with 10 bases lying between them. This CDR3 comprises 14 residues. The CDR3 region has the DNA TGTGCCACCAGCACAGGGGGGTCCTCCTACGAGCAGTACTTC. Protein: CATSTGGSSYEQYF.

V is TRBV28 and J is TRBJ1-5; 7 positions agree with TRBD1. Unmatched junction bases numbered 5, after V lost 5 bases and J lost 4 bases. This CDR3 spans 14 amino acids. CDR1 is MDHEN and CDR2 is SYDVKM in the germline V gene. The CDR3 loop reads CASSLGTVNQPQHF. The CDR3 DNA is TGTGCCAGCAGTCTCGGGACAGTTAATCAGCCCCAGCATTTT.

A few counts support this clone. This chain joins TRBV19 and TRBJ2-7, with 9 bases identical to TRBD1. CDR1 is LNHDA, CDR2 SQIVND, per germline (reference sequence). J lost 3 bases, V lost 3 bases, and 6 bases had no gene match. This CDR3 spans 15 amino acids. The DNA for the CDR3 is TGTGCCAGTAGTATCGGACAGGGGCCTTACTACGAGCAGTACTTC. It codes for CASSIGQGPYYEQYF. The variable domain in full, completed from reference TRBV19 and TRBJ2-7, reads DGGITQSPKYLFRKEGQNVTLSCEQNLNHDAMYWYRQDPGQGLRLIYYSQIVNDFQKGDIAEGYSVSREKKESFPLTVTSAQKNPTAFYLCASSIGQGPYYEQYFGPGTRLTVT.

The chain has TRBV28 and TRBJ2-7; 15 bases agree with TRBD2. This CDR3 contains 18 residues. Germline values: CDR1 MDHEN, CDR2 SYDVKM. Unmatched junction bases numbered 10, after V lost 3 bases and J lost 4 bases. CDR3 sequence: CASSLSPGTSGRRYEQYF. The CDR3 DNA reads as TGTGCCAGCAGTTTGTCCCCCGGGACTAGCGGGAGGAGGTACGAGCAGTACTTC.

Here the CDR3 DNA reads TGTGCCAGCAGTCCTGGACTAGCGGGGTATGAGCAGTTCTTC. It specifies CASSPGLAGYEQFF. This chain connects TRBV27 to TRBJ2-1, with 12 bases fitting TRBD2. The CDR3 length is 14 residues. Germline loops: CDR1 MNHEY, CDR2 SMNVEV (reference sequence). V trimming: 5 bases; J trimming: 8 bases; junction bases outside the gene matches: 4.

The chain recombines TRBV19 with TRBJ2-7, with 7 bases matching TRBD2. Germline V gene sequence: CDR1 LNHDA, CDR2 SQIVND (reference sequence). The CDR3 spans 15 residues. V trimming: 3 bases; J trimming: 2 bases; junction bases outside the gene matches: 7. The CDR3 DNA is TGTGCCAGTAGTATGAGTCCTAGCGGACCCTACGAGCAGTACTTC. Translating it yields CASSMSPSGPYEQYF.

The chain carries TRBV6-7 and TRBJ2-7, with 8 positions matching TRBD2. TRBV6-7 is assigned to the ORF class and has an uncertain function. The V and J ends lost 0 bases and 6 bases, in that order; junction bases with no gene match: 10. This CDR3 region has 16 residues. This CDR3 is CASSYSGGLAPGEQYF. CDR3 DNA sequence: TGTGCCAGCAGTTACTCGGGTGGACTAGCTCCTGGCGAGCAGTACTTC.

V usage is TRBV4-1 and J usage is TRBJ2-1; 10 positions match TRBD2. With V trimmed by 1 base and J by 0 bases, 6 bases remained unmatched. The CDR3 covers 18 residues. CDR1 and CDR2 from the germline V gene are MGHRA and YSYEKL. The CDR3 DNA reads TGCGCCAGCAGCCAAGTACGGACTAGCGGTTACTCCTACAATGAGCAGTTCTTC. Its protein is CASSQVRTSGYSYNEQFF.

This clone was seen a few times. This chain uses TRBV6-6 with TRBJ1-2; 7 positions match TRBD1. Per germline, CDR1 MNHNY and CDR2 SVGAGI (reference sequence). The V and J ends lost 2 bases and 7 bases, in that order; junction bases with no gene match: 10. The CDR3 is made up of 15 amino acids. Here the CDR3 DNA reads TGTGCCAGCAGTTACGCAGGGACAGCTGTAGTTGGCTACACCTTC. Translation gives CASSYAGTAVVGYTF.

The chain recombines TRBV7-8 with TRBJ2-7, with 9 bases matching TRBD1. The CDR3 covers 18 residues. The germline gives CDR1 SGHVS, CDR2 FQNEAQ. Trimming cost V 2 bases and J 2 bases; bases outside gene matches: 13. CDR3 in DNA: TGTGCCAGCAGCTTAAGGGCCCTTTCTCGGGACAGGGCCTACGAGCAGTACTTC. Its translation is CASSLRALSRDRAYEQYF.

The CDR3 is CSVEVTGTYEQYF. The CDR3 DNA reads as TGCAGCGTTGAAGTAACGGGAACCTACGAGCAGTACTTC. The chain joins TRBV29-1 to TRBJ2-7; D possibly corresponds to TRBD2 (5 bases). The V and J ends lost 1 base and 2 bases respectively, with 9 bases between them. The CDR3 has 13 amino acids. Germline-derived CDR1 and CDR2 are SQVTM and ANQGSEA.

Here the CDR3 reads CASSLGAGDYEQYF. The CDR3 DNA sequence: TGTGCCAGCAGCTTAGGGGCAGGGGACTACGAGCAGTACTTC. The V call is TRBV11-2, the J call TRBJ2-7, with D possibly TRBD1 on 6 matching bases. Germline assignment: CDR1 SGHAT and CDR2 FQNNGV. The V gene lost 1 base and the J gene lost 3 bases, with 10 bases spanning the gap. The CDR3 has 14 residues.

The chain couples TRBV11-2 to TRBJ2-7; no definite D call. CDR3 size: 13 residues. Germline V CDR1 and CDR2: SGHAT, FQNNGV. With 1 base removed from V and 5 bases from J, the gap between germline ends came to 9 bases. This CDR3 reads CASSLAGLHEQYF. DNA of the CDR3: TGTGCCAGCAGCTTAGCAGGTCTCCACGAGCAGTACTTC. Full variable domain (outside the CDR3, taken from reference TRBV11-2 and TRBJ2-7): EAGVAQSPRYKIIEKRQSVAFWCNPISGHATLYWYQQILGQGPKLLIQFQNNGVVDDSQLPKDRFSAERLKGVDSTLKIQPAKLEDSAVYLCASSLAGLHEQYFGPGTRLTVT.

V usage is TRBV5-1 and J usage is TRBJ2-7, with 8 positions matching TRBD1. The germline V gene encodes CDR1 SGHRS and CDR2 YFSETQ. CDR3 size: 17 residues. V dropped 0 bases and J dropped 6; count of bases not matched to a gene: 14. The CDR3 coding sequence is TGCGCCAGCAGCTTGGGAATCTCGGCCCTCAGGGGGCGCGAGCAGTACTTC. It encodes CASSLGISALRGREQYF.

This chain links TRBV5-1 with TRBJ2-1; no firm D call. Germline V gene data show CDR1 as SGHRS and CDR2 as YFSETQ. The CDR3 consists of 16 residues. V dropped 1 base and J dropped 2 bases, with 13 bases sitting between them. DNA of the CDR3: TGCGCCAGCAGCTTGCACCCCTCCGGAGCCTACAATGAGCAGTTCTTC. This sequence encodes CASSLHPSGAYNEQFF.

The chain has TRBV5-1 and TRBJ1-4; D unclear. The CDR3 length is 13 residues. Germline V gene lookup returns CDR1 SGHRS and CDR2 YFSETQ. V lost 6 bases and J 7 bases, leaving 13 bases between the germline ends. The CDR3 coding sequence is TGCGCCAGCACCTCAACAGTCGGTGAAAAACTGTTTTTT. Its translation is CASTSTVGEKLFF.

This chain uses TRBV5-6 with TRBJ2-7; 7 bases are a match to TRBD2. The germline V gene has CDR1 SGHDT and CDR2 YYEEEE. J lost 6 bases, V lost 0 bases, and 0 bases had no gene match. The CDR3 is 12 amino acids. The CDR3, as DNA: TGTGCCAGCAGCTTGGCTAGCGGCGAGCAGTACTTC. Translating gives CASSLASGEQYF. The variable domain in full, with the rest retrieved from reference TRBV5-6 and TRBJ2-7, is DAGVTQSPTHLIKTRGQQVTLRCSPKSGHDTVSWYQQALGQGPQFIFQYYEEEERQRGNFPDRFSGHQFPNYSSELNVNALLLGDSALYLCASSLASGEQYFGPGTRLTVT.

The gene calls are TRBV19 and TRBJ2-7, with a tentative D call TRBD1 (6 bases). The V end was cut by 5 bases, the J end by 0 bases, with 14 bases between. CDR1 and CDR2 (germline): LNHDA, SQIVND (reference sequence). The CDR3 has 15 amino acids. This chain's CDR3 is CASSPDRSFSYEQYF. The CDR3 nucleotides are TGTGCCAGTAGTCCGGACAGAAGCTTCTCCTACGAGCAGTACTTC.

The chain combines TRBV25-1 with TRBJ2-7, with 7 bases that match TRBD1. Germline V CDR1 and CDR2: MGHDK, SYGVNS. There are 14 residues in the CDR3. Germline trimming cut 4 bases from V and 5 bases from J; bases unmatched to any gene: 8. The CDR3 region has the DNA TGTGCCAGCAGTGGCCCGACAGGGTTCCACGAGCAGTACTTC. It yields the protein CASSGPTGFHEQYF.

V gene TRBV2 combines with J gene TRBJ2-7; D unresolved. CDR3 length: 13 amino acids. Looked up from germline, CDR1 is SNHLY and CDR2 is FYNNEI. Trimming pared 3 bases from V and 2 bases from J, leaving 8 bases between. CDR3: CASSDAATYEQYF. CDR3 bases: TGTGCCAGCAGTGACGCAGCGACCTACGAGCAGTACTTC.